This T cell receptor beta chain appears in the sequencing data of a study of T-cell reconstitution after alpha-beta-depleted transplantation in children. V lost 7 bases, J lost 5 bases, and 4 bases stayed unmatched. Germline V lookup: CDR1 ENHRY, CDR2 SYGVKD. The CDR3 extends over 13 amino acids. As it was prepared, the TCRbeta library received unique molecular identifiers. One entry per CDR3 protein results from TCRdb running MiXCR on the PCR reads. The profile covers some 500,000 distinct CDR3 sequences, with about 18% appearing a single time and about 3.1% taken by the ten largest. The sequence derives from a human donor who donated a stem cell graft to a child with acute lymphoblastic leukemia. Sequencing was performed on PBMCs from the stem cell graft donor, taken from the stem cell graft. V usage is TRBV10-3 and J usage is TRBJ1-4; 7 bases map to TRBD1. Here the CDR3 DNA reads TGTGCCATCAAGAGGGGACAGAATGAAAAACTGTTTTTT. It encodes CAIKRGQNEKLFF.